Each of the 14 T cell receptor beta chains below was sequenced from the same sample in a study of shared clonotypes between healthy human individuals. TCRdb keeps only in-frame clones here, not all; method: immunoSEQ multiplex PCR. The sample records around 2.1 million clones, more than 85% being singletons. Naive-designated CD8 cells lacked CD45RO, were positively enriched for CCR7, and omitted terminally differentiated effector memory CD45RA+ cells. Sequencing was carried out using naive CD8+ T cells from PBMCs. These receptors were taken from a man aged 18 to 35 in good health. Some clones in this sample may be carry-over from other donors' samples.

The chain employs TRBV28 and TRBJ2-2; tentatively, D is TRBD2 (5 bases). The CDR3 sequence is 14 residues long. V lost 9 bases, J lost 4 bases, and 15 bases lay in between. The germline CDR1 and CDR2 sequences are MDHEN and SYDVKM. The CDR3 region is CASGNGMVTGELFF. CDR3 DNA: TGTGCCAGTGGTAACGGGATGGTCACCGGGGAGCTGTTTTTT.

The CDR3 DNA sequence: TGTGCCAGCAGCCCAAGACTAGCGGGAGTGGGAAACATTCAGTACTTC. Protein: CASSPRLAGVGNIQYF. This chain joins TRBV28 and TRBJ2-4; 12 bases align to TRBD2. V shed 6 bases and J 6 bases; nucleotides not matched to a gene: 9. From germline, CDR1 is MDHEN and CDR2 SYDVKM. The CDR3 extends over 16 amino acids.

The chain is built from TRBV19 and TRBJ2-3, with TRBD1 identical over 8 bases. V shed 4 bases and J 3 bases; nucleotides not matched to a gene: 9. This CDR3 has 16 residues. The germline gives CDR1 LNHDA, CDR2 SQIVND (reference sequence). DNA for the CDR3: TGTGCCAGTAGTACATCGACAGGGGCCTTAACAGATACGCAGTATTTT. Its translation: CASSTSTGALTDTQYF. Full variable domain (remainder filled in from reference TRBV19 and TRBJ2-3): DGGITQSPKYLFRKEGQNVTLSCEQNLNHDAMYWYRQDPGQGLRLIYYSQIVNDFQKGDIAEGYSVSREKKESFPLTVTSAQKNPTAFYLCASSTSTGALTDTQYFGPGTRLTVL.

CDR3 bases: TGCGCCAGCAGCTTGGACAGGGCCTCTGTGTACAATGAGCAGTTCTTC. Its translation: CASSLDRASVYNEQFF. The chain carries TRBV5-1 and TRBJ2-1, with D perhaps matching TRBD1 (6 bases). Germline CDR1 reads SGHRS; CDR2 reads YFSETQ. CDR3 size: 16 residues. Trimming stripped 0 bases from V and 4 bases from J, with 14 bases between.

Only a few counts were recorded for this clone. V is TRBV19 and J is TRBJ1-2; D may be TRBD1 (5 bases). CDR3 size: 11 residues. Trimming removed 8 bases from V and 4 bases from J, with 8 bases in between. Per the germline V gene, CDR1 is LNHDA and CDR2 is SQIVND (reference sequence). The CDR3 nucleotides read TGTGCCAGTTGGGACCTCTATGGCTACACCTTC. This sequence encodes CASWDLYGYTF.

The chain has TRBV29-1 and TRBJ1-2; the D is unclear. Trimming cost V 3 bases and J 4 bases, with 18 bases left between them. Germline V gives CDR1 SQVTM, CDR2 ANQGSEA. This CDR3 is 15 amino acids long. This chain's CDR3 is CSVENTLQSFYGYTF. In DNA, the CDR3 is TGCAGCGTTGAGAACACCCTACAGAGCTTCTATGGCTACACCTTC.

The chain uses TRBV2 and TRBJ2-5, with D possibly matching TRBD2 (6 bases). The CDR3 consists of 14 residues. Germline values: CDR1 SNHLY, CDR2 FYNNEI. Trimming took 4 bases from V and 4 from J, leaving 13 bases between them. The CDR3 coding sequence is TGTGCCAGCAGTGGGGACGGCGGGGTAGAGACCCAGTACTTC. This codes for CASSGDGGVETQYF.

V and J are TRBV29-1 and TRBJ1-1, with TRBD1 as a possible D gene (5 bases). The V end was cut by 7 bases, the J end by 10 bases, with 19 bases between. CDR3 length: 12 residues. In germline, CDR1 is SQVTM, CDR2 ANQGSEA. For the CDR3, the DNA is TGCAGCGCACCCGGTAGCGGGGCTGGAGCTTTCTTT. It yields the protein CSAPGSGAGAFF.

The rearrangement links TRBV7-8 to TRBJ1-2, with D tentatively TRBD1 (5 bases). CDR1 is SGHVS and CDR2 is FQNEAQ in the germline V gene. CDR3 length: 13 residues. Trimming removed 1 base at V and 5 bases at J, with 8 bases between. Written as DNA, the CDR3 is TGTGCCAGCAGCTTAGTCGGGGGTTATGGCTACACCTTC. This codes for CASSLVGGYGYTF.

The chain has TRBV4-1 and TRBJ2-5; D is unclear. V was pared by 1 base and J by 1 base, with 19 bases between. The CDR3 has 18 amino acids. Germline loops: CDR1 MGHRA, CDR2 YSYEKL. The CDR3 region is CASSQVRRDGNLQETQYF. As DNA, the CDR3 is TGCGCCAGCAGCCAAGTGCGGCGAGACGGAAACCTCCAAGAGACCCAGTACTTC.

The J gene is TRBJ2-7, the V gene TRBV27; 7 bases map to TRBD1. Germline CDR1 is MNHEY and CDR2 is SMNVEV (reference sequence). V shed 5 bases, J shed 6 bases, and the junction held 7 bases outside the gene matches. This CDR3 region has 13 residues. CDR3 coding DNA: TGTGCCAGCAGTCCCACGGACAGGACCGAGCAGTACTTC. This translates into CASSPTDRTEQYF.

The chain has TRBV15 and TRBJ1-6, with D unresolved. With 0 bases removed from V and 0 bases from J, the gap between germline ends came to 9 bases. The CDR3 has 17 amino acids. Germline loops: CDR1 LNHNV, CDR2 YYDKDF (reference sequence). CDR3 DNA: TGTGCCACCAGCAGAGATAGCGGGGTCTCCTATAATTCACCCCTCCACTTT. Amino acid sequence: CATSRDSGVSYNSPLHF.

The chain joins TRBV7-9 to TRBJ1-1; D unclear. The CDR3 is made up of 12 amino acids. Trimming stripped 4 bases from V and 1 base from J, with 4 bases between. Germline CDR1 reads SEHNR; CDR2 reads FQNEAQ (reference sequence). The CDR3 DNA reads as TGTGCCAGCAGCTCGGAGAACACTGAAGCTTTCTTT. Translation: CASSSENTEAFF.

CDR3 amino acids: CASSQEGAMYPLSGANVLTF. The CDR3, as DNA: TGCGCCAGCAGCCAAGAGGGGGCAATGTACCCCCTCTCTGGGGCCAACGTCCTGACTTTC. V gene TRBV4-1 combines with J gene TRBJ2-6, with a tentative D call TRBD1 (6 bases). The CDR3 covers 20 residues. The V end was cut by 0 bases, the J end by 0 bases, with 18 bases between. Germline V gene sequence: CDR1 MGHRA, CDR2 YSYEKL.